The clone carrying this TCR beta chain turned up a few times. Its antigen remains unidentified. Oncomine TCR Beta short-read sequencing was applied to DNA from cultured CD4+ T cells. From the PCR reads, TCRdb called clonotypes with MiXCR, one entry per CDR3 protein. Of over 10,000 distinct CDR3 sequences listed, 35% to 40% were seen once; the top ten hold 15% to 20%. This specimen belongs to a study of vaccination and CD4 T cells after COVID-19. Study-level background: Post-vaccine sampling followed dose two by a median approximately 70 days (range 14 to 241). The study's findings and limits: 304 of 307 vaccine-specific clones from convalescent patients were spike mono-reactive. Going from approximately 21 to 38, median SARS-CoV-2-reactive clonotypes did not rise significantly.

Noted treatment: approximately 9-day PBMC culture with coronavirus spike peptide pools or control peptides (ViraFEST assay). Germline V gives CDR1 GTSNPN, CDR2 SVGIG (reference sequence). Trimming took off 1 base at V and 7 bases at J, with 10 bases between the two ends. This CDR3 comprises 12 residues. The clonotype comes from a human donor with COVID-19. Sequencing used cultured CD4+ T cells from blood. The chain recombines TRBV30 with TRBJ1-2, with D possibly TRBD1 on 5 matching bases. The CDR3, as DNA: TGTGCCTGGAGTGCCAGGGACCTTGGCTACACCTTC. As protein: CAWSARDLGYTF.